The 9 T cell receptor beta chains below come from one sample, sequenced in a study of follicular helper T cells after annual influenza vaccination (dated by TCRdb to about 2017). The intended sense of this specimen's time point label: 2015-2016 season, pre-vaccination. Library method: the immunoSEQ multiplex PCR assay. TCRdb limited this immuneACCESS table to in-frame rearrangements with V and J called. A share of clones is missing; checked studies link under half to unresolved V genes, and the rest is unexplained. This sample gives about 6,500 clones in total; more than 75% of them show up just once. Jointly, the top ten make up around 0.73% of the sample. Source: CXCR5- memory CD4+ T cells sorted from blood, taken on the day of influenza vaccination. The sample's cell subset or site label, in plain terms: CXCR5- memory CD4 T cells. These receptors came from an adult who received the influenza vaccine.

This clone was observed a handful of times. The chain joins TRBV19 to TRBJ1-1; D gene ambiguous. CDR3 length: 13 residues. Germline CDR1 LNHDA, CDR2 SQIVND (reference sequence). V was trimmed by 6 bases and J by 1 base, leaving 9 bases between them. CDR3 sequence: CASRWRPNTEAFF. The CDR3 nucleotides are TGTGCCAGTAGATGGCGGCCGAACACTGAAGCTTTCTTT.

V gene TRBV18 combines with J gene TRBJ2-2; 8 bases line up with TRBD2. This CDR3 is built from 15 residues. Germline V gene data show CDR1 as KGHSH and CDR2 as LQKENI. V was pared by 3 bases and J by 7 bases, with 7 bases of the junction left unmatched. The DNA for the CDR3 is TGTGCCAGCTCACCGCAGACTAGCGAGATCGGGGAGCTGTTTTTT. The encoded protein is CASSPQTSEIGELFF. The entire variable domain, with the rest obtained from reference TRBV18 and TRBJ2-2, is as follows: NAGVMQNPRHLVRRRGQEARLRCSPMKGHSHVYWYRQLPEEGLKFMVYLQKENIIDESGMPKERFSAEFPKEGPSILRIQQVVRGDSAAYFCASSPQTSEIGELFFGEGSRLTVL.

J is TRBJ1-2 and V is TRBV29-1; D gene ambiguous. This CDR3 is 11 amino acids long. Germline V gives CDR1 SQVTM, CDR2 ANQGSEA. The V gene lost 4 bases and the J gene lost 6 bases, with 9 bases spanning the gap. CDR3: CSVVVGNGYTF. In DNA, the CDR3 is TGCAGCGTTGTGGTCGGGAATGGCTACACCTTC.

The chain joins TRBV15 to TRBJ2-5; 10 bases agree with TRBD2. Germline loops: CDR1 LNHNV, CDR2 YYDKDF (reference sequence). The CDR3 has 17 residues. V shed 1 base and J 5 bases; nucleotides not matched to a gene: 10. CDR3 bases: TGTGCCACCAGCAGAGTACGGGCAGCTAGCGGGGGTGAGACCCAGTACTTC. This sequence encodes CATSRVRAASGGETQYF.

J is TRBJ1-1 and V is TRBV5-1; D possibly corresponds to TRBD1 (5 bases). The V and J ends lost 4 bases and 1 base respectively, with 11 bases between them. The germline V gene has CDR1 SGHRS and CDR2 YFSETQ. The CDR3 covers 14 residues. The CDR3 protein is CASSPRDGNTEAFF. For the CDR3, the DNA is TGCGCCAGCAGCCCCCGGGACGGGAACACTGAAGCTTTCTTT.

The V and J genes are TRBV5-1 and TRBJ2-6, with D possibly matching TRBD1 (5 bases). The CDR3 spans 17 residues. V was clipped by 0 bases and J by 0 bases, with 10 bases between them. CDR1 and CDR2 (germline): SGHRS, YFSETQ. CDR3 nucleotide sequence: TGCGCCAGCAGCTTGGAAGGGGTCGACTCTGGGGCCAACGTCCTGACTTTC. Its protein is CASSLEGVDSGANVLTF.

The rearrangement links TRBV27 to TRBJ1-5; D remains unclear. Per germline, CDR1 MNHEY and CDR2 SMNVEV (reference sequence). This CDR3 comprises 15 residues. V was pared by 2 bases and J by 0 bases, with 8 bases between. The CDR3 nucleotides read TGTGCCAGCAGTTTAGAGAGTAATAGCAATCAGCCCCAGCATTTT. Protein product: CASSLESNSNQPQHF.

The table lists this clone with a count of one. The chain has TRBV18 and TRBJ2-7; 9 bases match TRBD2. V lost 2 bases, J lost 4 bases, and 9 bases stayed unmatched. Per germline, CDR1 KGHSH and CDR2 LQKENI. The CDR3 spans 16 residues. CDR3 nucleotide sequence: TGTGCCAGCTCACCAACGCGGGGGGGCCTTTTTTACGAGCAGTACTTC. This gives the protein CASSPTRGGLFYEQYF.

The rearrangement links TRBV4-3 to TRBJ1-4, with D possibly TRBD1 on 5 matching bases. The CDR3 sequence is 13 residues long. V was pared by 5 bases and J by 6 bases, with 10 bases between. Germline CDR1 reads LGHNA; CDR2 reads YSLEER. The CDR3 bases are TGCGCCAGCAGCATGCAGGGAGATGAAAAACTGTTTTTT. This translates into CASSMQGDEKLFF.